The sequence of this TCR beta chain was determined in a study of human T cells and chemical hapten exposure. CDR1 MNHNY and CDR2 SVGAGI come from the germline V gene (reference sequence). The CDR3 covers 14 residues. V was trimmed by 2 bases and J by 1 base, leaving 8 bases between them. Time point reported: pre-sensitization, week 0. The sample's treatment: therapeutic diphenylcyclopropenone sensitization with weekly scalp DPC. TCRdb re-called the RACE reads through MiXCR, storing one row per CDR3 protein. The sample includes about 380,000 distinct CDR3 sequences, more than 4.5% of them seen just once. Comments on this clonotype: No antigen is known for it.

Whole-study findings and limits: High-frequency TCRs, those above 1 in 1000, stayed the same after DPC sensitization.

The sample in question was whole blood, obtained in connection with sensitization to the hapten diphenylcyclopropenone (DPC). The origin of this receptor is a woman between 45 and 65 years old with alopecia areata. Some clones in this sample may be carry-over from other donors' samples. The V and J genes are TRBV6-6 and TRBJ1-1; D unresolved. The CDR3 bases are TGTGCCAGCAGTTACGGAGCGGCGAACACTGAAGCTTTCTTT. It translates to CASSYGAANTEAFF.